These 28 T cell receptor beta chains were all obtained from the same sample, sequenced in a study of T cell responses to AZD1222 COVID-19 vaccine. The data were produced by immunoSEQ multiplex PCR, yet TCRdb's version contains in-frame clones alone and is incomplete. The table includes around 170,000 clones, approximately 91% detected once. The material sequenced was peripheral blood, taken on day 0 of AZD1222 vaccination. These receptors all stem from an adult in good health.

The V call is TRBV6-2 or TRBV6-3, the J call TRBJ2-7; unclear D gene. V was shortened by 6 bases and J by 0 bases, with 6 bases between the two germline ends. The CDR3 has 12 residues. In germline, CDR1 is MNHEY, CDR2 SVGEGT. Here the CDR3 DNA reads TGTGCCAGCAGCCCATCCTCCTACGAGCAGTACTTC. This sequence encodes CASSPSSYEQYF.

Remarks on this clone: The same CDR3 arises from other DNA sequences in this sample as well. The chain recombines TRBV7-9 with TRBJ2-7; D unclear. Trimming removed 1 base from V and 7 bases from J, with 8 bases in between. Germline V gene data show CDR1 as SEHNR and CDR2 as FQNEAQ (reference sequence). The CDR3 contains 12 residues. The CDR3 protein is CASSLGVGEQYF. CDR3 DNA sequence: TGTGCCAGCAGCTTAGGGGTCGGTGAGCAGTACTTC.

The chain couples TRBV7-8 to TRBJ2-4; 8 bases map to TRBD2. The J segment lost 0 bases and the V segment lost 5 bases, leaving 12 bases of the junction unmatched. Germline assignment: CDR1 SGHVS and CDR2 FQNEAQ. This CDR3 spans 18 amino acids. This chain's CDR3 is CASSPRLAGGPAKNIQYF. The CDR3 nucleotides are TGTGCCAGCAGCCCAAGATTGGCGGGAGGACCAGCCAAAAACATTCAGTACTTC.

The rearrangement joins TRBV19 to TRBJ2-5, with D tentatively TRBD1 or TRBD2 (5 bases each). V shed 7 bases and J shed 3 bases, with 15 bases lying between them. CDR3 length: 14 residues. Looked up from germline, CDR1 is LNHDA and CDR2 is SQIVND (reference sequence). As DNA, the CDR3 is TGTGCCAGTAAGGTCGAGTTGGGGGAAGAGACCCAGTACTTC. Amino acid sequence: CASKVELGEETQYF.

As for this clone: Other DNA sequences in the sample encode the same CDR3. J is TRBJ1-1 and V is TRBV9, with D maybe TRBD1 (5 bases). The V and J ends lost 0 bases and 1 base respectively, with 7 bases between them. The CDR3 length is 14 residues. Germline values: CDR1 SGDLS, CDR2 YYNGEE. Here the CDR3 reads CASSVGGANTEAFF. The CDR3 DNA is TGTGCCAGCAGCGTAGGTGGGGCGAACACTGAAGCTTTCTTT.

This rearrangement joins TRBV7-8 to TRBJ2-1; D is ambiguous. The V and J ends lost 7 bases and 5 bases respectively, with 12 bases between them. CDR3 length equals 13 residues. The germline V gene has CDR1 SGHVS and CDR2 FQNEAQ. This CDR3 is CASTQQPNNEQFF. CDR3 DNA: TGTGCCAGCACCCAACAGCCAAACAATGAGCAGTTCTTC.

The chain links TRBV18 to TRBJ2-1, with 7 nucleotides matching TRBD2. This CDR3 spans 15 amino acids. Germline assignment: CDR1 KGHSH and CDR2 LQKENI. The J segment lost 5 bases and the V segment lost 3 bases, leaving 7 bases of the junction unmatched. CDR3 in amino acids: CASSPALAEHNEQFF. Written as DNA, the CDR3 is TGTGCCAGCTCACCGGCTCTAGCGGAACACAATGAGCAGTTCTTC.

This clone was detected only once. The chain employs TRBV19 and TRBJ1-1; D not resolved. Trimming removed 5 bases at V and 0 bases at J, with 4 bases between. The CDR3 is 12 amino acids. Germline V CDR1 and CDR2: LNHDA, SQIVND (reference sequence). The CDR3 DNA reads TGTGCCAGTAGTGCTTTGAACACTGAAGCTTTCTTT. It encodes CASSALNTEAFF.

J is TRBJ2-7 and V is TRBV19, with D perhaps matching TRBD1 or TRBD2 (5 bases each). The CDR3 has 14 amino acids. Germline loops: CDR1 LNHDA, CDR2 SQIVND (reference sequence). V lost 7 bases and J lost 4, with 17 bases in between. The CDR3 sequence is CASTLPGHQYEQYF. The CDR3, as DNA: TGTGCCAGTACCCTCCCGGGGCACCAGTACGAGCAGTACTTC.

The gene calls are TRBV19 and TRBJ1-1; D gene ambiguous. The CDR3 covers 16 residues. Between the trimmed V and J ends, which lost 3 bases and 1 base, there was a span of 15 bases. Germline CDR1 LNHDA, CDR2 SQIVND (reference sequence). The CDR3 is CASSIVGITPNTEAFF. In DNA form, the CDR3 reads TGTGCCAGTAGTATTGTCGGGATCACGCCGAACACTGAAGCTTTCTTT.

V usage is TRBV19 and J usage is TRBJ2-7; TRBD2 is a possible D gene (5 bases). Trimming left V 5 bases short and J 6 bases short, with 23 bases between. This CDR3 has 16 residues. Germline CDR1 is LNHDA and CDR2 is SQIVND (reference sequence). CDR3 region: CASSPSRFSGDREQYF. The CDR3 region has the DNA TGTGCCAGTAGTCCTTCTCGGTTCTCCGGGGATCGCGAGCAGTACTTC.

The chain employs TRBV5-1 and TRBJ2-1; maybe TRBD2 (5 bases). Germline values: CDR1 SGHRS, CDR2 YFSETQ. The V and J ends lost 1 base and 4 bases respectively, with 9 bases between them. There are 14 residues in the CDR3. CDR3 amino acids: CASSLLSGYNEQFF. CDR3 nucleotides: TGCGCCAGCAGCTTGTTAAGCGGATACAATGAGCAGTTCTTC.

The chain joins TRBV13 to TRBJ2-2; 7 bases match TRBD1. CDR3 length equals 15 residues. Trimming took 5 bases from V and 8 from J; bases not matched to a gene: 11. From germline, CDR1 is PRHDT and CDR2 FYEKMQ (reference sequence). The CDR3 spells CASSDNQGVRGELFF. The DNA for the CDR3 is TGTGCCAGCAGCGATAATCAGGGGGTACGTGGGGAGCTGTTTTTT.

This rearrangement joins TRBV19 to TRBJ1-6, with a tentative D call TRBD1 (5 bases). CDR3 length: 14 residues. Germline loops: CDR1 LNHDA, CDR2 SQIVND (reference sequence). V dropped 3 bases and J dropped 8 bases, with 11 bases sitting between them. The CDR3 here is CASSMGQLYSPLHF. The CDR3 DNA is TGTGCCAGTAGTATGGGGCAGCTATATTCACCCCTCCACTTT.

This chain connects TRBV25-1 to TRBJ2-7; D remains unclear. Germline V gene data show CDR1 as MGHDK and CDR2 as SYGVNS. CDR3 length equals 12 residues. The V end lost 5 bases, the J end lost 2 bases, and 7 bases lay between the germline ends. DNA for the CDR3: TGTGCCAGCAGTCTCAACGCCTACGAGCAGTACTTC. Translating it yields CASSLNAYEQYF.

This sequence joins TRBV28 and TRBJ2-7; D gene unclear. The CDR3 sequence is 15 residues long. Trimming took 7 bases from V and 2 from J, leaving 18 bases between them. Germline-derived CDR1 and CDR2 are MDHEN and SYDVKM. The CDR3: CASTRPTDSPYEQYF. The CDR3 DNA reads as TGTGCCAGCACGAGGCCGACTGACTCACCCTACGAGCAGTACTTC.

The rearrangement links TRBV7-9 to TRBJ2-1; maybe TRBD1 (6 bases). Germline CDR1 and CDR2: SEHNR and FQNEAQ (reference sequence). V was cut by 2 bases and J by 6 bases, with 11 bases left in between. The CDR3 has 14 amino acids. This chain's CDR3 is CASSLNQGSNEQFF. The DNA for the CDR3 is TGTGCCAGCAGCTTAAATCAGGGGTCCAATGAGCAGTTCTTC.

The chain links TRBV7-2 to TRBJ2-1, with 12 nucleotides matching TRBD1. The CDR3 runs 15 residues. The V gene end was trimmed by 2 bases and the J gene end by 9 bases; junction bases not matched to a gene: 5. Germline loops: CDR1 SGHTA, CDR2 FQGNSA. The CDR3 sequence is CASSLSGQGAPEQFF. The CDR3 DNA reads as TGTGCCAGCAGCTTATCGGGACAGGGGGCCCCTGAGCAGTTCTTC.

This sequence joins TRBV3-1 (or the pseudogene TRBV3-2) and TRBJ1-2, with D uncertain. Trimming shortened V by 0 bases and J by 0 bases, and 5 bases separated the two germline ends. The CDR3 loop spans 14 amino acids. CDR1 is LGHDT, CDR2 YNNKEL, per germline (reference sequence). The CDR3 region is CASSQEQANYGYTF. For the CDR3, the DNA is TGTGCCAGCAGCCAAGAACAAGCTAACTATGGCTACACCTTC.

This chain joins TRBV7-2 and TRBJ1-2, with 12 bases identical to TRBD1. This CDR3 contains 18 residues. Germline V gene lookup returns CDR1 SGHTA and CDR2 FQGNSA. V trimming: 6 bases; J trimming: 4 bases; junction bases outside the gene matches: 15. The CDR3 loop reads CASSLQSGTGGGSYGYTF. The DNA of the CDR3 is TGTGCCAGCAGTCTACAATCCGGGACAGGGGGCGGTAGCTATGGCTACACCTTC.

This CDR3 is CASSPDWGDSTDTQYF. CDR3 in DNA: TGTGCCAGCAGCCCCGATTGGGGGGATTCCACAGATACGCAGTATTTT. The chain has TRBV4-2 and TRBJ2-3; the D gene is possibly TRBD2 (6 bases). There are 16 residues in the CDR3. Trimming cost V 4 bases and J 2 bases, with 16 bases left between them. The germline V gene encodes CDR1 LGHNA and CDR2 YNFKEQ.

A remark on this clone: At one of its ends the junction is not consistent with the germline gene, which may arise from a read error. The chain couples TRBV2 to TRBJ2-1; tentatively, D is TRBD1 or TRBD2 (6 bases each). CDR3 length: 12 residues. Germline-derived CDR1 and CDR2 are SNHLY and FYNNEI. The CDR3 DNA sequence: TGTGCCAGCAGTGAAGACTTGCAGGGGAGGATCTTC. Amino acid sequence: CASSEDLQGRIF.

J is TRBJ2-6 and V is TRBV3-1 (or the pseudogene TRBV3-2); D call uncertain. From germline, CDR1 is LGHDT and CDR2 YNNKEL (reference sequence). The CDR3 sequence is 16 residues long. The ends were cut back, 4 bases at V and 0 bases at J, with 10 bases in the middle. The CDR3 is CASSPTANSGANVLTF. The CDR3 DNA reads TGTGCCAGCAGCCCAACGGCCAACTCTGGGGCCAACGTCCTGACTTTC.

The chain is built from TRBV28 and TRBJ1-2; D gene ambiguous. Trimming pared 5 bases from V and 7 bases from J, leaving 23 bases between. The length of the CDR3 is 16 residues. The germline CDR1 and CDR2 sequences are MDHEN and SYDVKM. DNA for the CDR3: TGTGCCAGCAGTCCCCACCCTATCAGAGGGCTGAGTGGCTACACCTTC. This translates into CASSPHPIRGLSGYTF.

The chain uses TRBV5-4 and TRBJ2-6; D not certain. The germline V gene encodes CDR1 SGHNT and CDR2 YYREEE (reference sequence). The CDR3 contains 19 residues. Trimming left V 5 bases short and J 0 bases short, with 21 bases between. CDR3 sequence (DNA): TGTGCCAGCAGTTTCACCAAACCGATACTCCACTCTGGGGCCAACGTCCTGACTTTC. Translated: CASSFTKPILHSGANVLTF.

The chain is built from TRBV3-1 (or the pseudogene TRBV3-2) and TRBJ1-2; TRBD1 agrees at 7 bases. There are 13 residues in the CDR3. Germline V CDR1 and CDR2: LGHDT, YNNKEL (reference sequence). The V gene end was trimmed by 0 bases and the J gene end by 6 bases; junction bases not matched to a gene: 1. CDR3 sequence reads: CASSQDRGDGYTF. The CDR3 nucleotides are TGTGCCAGCAGCCAAGACAGGGGGGATGGCTACACCTTC.

The chain is built from TRBV9 and TRBJ2-3; no reliable D call. Germline V CDR1 and CDR2: SGDLS, YYNGEE. V lost 6 bases and J lost 2, with 16 bases in between. The CDR3 consists of 15 residues. Written as DNA, the CDR3 is TGTGCCAGCAAGGCAACGAGCTCGCACACAGATACGCAGTATTTT. It yields the protein CASKATSSHTDTQYF.

The V call is TRBV18, the J call TRBJ1-1, with TRBD1 matching 8 bases. Germline V gene lookup returns CDR1 KGHSH and CDR2 LQKENI. The CDR3 spans 15 residues. J gave up 2 bases and V 3 bases, and 5 bases lay outside the gene matches. As DNA, the CDR3 is TGTGCCAGCTCACCCGGGACAGGCCCAAACACTGAAGCTTTCTTT. It encodes CASSPGTGPNTEAFF.